One and the same sample provided the 2 T cell receptor beta chains below, sequenced in a study of T cells in localized non-small cell lung cancer. Data came from immunoSEQ multiplex PCR; TCRdb stores just in-frame clones and leaves some out. Of 2,000 to 3,000 clones listed, roughly 25% are singletons. This specimen consisted of lung tumor tissue, obtained before any cancer treatment. The receptors stem from a male donor aged 60 or over with stage II squamous cell lung carcinoma.

This clone was picked up a small number of times. The rearrangement uses TRBV11-3 and TRBJ1-4; 8 bases are a match to TRBD1. The J segment lost 7 bases and the V segment lost 3 bases, leaving 7 bases of the junction unmatched. This CDR3 has 15 amino acids. CDR1 and CDR2 (germline): SGHNT, YENEEA. CDR3 nucleotide sequence: TGTGCCAGCAGCTTGATGACAGGGGAAGGTGAAAAACTGTTTTTT. Amino acid sequence: CASSLMTGEGEKLFF.

By share, this clone counts as large. The CDR3 nucleotides read TGTGCCACCAGCAGAGACGGACAGGGTAATAATCAGCCCCAGCATTTT. Protein: CATSRDGQGNNQPQHF. J is TRBJ1-5 and V is TRBV15; 8 bases match TRBD1. CDR3 length: 16 amino acids. CDR1 LNHNV and CDR2 YYDKDF come from the germline V gene (reference sequence). V gave up 0 bases and J gave up 4 bases; unmatched junction bases: 5.